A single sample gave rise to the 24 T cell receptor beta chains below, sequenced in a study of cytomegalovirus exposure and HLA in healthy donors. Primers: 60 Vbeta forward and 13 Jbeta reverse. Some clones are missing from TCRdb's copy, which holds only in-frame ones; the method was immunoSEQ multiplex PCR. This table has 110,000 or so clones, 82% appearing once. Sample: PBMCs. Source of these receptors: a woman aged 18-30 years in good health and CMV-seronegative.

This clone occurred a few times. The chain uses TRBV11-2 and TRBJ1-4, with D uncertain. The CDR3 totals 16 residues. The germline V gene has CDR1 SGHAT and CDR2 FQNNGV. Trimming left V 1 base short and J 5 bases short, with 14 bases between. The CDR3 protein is CASSLVRRRENEKLFF. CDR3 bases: TGTGCCAGCAGCTTAGTTCGCCGGAGAGAGAATGAAAAACTGTTTTTT. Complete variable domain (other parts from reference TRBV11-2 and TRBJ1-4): EAGVAQSPRYKIIEKRQSVAFWCNPISGHATLYWYQQILGQGPKLLIQFQNNGVVDDSQLPKDRFSAERLKGVDSTLKIQPAKLEDSAVYLCASSLVRRRENEKLFFGSGTQLSVL.

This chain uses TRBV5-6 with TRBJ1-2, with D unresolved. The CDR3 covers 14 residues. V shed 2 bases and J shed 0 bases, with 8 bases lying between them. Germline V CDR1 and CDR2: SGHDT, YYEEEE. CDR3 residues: CASSLEPTNYGYTF. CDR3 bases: TGTGCCAGCAGCTTAGAACCTACTAACTATGGCTACACCTTC.

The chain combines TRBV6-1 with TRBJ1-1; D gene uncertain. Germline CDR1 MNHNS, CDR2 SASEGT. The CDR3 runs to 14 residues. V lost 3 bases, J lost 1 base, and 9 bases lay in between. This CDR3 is CASSEHRPNTEAFF. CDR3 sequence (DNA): TGTGCCAGCAGTGAGCACAGACCGAACACTGAAGCTTTCTTT.

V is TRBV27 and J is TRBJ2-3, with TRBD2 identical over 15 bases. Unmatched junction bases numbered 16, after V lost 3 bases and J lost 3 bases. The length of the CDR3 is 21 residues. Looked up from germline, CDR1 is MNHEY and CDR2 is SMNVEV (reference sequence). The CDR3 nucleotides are TGTGCCAGCAGTTTCACCTTAAAAGGACTAGCGGGAGGGCCGTTGACAGATACGCAGTATTTT. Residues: CASSFTLKGLAGGPLTDTQYF.

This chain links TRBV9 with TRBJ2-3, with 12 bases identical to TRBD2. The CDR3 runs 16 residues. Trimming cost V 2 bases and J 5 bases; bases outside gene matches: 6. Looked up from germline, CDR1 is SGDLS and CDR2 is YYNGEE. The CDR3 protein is CASSVPSGGVGDTQYF. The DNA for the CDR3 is TGTGCCAGCAGCGTCCCTAGCGGGGGGGTGGGAGATACGCAGTATTTT.

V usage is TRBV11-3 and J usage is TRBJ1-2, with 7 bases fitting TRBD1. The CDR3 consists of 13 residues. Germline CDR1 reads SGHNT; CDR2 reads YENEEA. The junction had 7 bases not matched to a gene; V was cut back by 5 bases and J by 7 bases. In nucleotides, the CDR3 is TGTGCCAGCAGCCAACTCAGGGGGAGTGGCTACACCTTC. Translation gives CASSQLRGSGYTF.

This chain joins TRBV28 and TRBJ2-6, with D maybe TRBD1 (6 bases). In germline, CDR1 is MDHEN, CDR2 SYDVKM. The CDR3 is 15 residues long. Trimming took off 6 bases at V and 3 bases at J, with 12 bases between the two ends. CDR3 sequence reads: CASRIQGNGANVLTF. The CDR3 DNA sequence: TGTGCCAGCAGGATACAGGGAAATGGGGCCAACGTCCTGACTTTC.

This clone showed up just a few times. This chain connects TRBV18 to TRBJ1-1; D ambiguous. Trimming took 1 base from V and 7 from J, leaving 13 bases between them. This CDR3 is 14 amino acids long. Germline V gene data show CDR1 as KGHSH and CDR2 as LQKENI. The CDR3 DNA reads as TGTGCCAGCTCACCACTGGCAGTTCCCCGTGAAGCTTTCTTT. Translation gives CASSPLAVPREAFF.

CDR3 residues: CASGLVQGAFGNTIYF. The CDR3 DNA follows: TGTGCTAGTGGTTTGGTACAGGGGGCATTTGGAAACACCATATATTTT. The chain uses TRBV12-5 and TRBJ1-3; 9 nucleotides line up with TRBD1. The CDR3 spans 16 residues. V shed 0 bases and J 3 bases; nucleotides not matched to a gene: 3. Germline values: CDR1 LGHNT, CDR2 FRNRAP.

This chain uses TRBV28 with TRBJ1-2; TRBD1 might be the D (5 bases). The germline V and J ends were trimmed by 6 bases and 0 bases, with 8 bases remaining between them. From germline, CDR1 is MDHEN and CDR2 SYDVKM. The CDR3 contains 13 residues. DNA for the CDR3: TGTGCCAGCAGGACAGCCGCTAACTATGGCTACACCTTC. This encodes CASRTAANYGYTF.

CDR3 coding DNA: TGCGCCAGCAGCCAAGTAGTGGCAGGGCAAGGCTACACCTTC. Residues: CASSQVVAGQGYTF. The chain employs TRBV4-1 and TRBJ1-2; D is possibly TRBD1 (5 bases). This CDR3 contains 14 residues. CDR1 is MGHRA, CDR2 YSYEKL, per germline. Trimming cost V 1 base and J 8 bases, with 14 bases left between them.

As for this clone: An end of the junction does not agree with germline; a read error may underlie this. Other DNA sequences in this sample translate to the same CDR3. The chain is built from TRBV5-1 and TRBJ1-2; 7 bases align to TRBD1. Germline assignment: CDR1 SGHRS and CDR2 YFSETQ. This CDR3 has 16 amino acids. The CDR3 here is CASSLGGTDQNYGYTF. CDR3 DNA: TGCGCCAGCAGCTTAGGTGGGACAGACCAAAACTATGGCTATACCTTC.

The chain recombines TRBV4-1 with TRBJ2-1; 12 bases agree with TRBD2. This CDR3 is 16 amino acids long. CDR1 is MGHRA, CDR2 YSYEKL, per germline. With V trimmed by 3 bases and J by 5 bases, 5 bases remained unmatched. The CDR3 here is CASSHPTSGGHNEQFF. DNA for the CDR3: TGCGCCAGCAGCCACCCGACTAGCGGGGGCCACAATGAGCAGTTCTTC.

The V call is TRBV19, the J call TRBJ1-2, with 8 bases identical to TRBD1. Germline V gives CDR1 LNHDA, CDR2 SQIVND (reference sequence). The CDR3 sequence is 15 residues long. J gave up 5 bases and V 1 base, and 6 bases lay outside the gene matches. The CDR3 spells CASSIAGQGLYGYTF. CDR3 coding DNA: TGTGCCAGTAGTATAGCCGGACAGGGTTTATATGGCTACACCTTC.

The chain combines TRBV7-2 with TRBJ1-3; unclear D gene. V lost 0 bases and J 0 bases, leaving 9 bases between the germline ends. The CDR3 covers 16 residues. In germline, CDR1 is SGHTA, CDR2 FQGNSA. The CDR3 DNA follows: TGTGCCAGCAGCTTAGCAGCCCTTGTCTCTGGAAACACCATATATTTT. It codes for CASSLAALVSGNTIYF.

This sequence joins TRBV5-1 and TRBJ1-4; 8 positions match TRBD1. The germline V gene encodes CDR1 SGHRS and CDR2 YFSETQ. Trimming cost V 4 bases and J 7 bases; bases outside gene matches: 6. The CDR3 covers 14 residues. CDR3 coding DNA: TGCGCCAGCAGCAATGACAGGGGAGGTGAAAAACTGTTTTTT. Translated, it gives CASSNDRGGEKLFF.

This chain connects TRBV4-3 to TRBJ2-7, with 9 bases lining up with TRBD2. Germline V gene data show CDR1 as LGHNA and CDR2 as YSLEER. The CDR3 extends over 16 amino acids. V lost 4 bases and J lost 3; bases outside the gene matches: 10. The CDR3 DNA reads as TGCGCCAGCAGCCGACCCCCTAGCGGGGCGTTCTACGAGCAGTACGTC. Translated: CASSRPPSGAFYEQYV.

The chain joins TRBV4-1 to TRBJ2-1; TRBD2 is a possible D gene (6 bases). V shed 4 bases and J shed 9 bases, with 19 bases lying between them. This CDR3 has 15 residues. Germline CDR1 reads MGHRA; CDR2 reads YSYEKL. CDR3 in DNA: TGCGCCAGCAGCCTCCCAGGAGGGCGTCGGGGTGAGCAGTTCTTC. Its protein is CASSLPGGRRGEQFF.

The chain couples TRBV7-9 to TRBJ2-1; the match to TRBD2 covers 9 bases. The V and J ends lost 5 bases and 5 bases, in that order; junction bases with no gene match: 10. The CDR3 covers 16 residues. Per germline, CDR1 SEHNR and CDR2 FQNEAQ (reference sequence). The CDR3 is CASSKGTSGLDNEQFF. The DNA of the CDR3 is TGTGCCAGCAGCAAGGGTACTAGCGGGTTGGACAATGAGCAGTTCTTC.

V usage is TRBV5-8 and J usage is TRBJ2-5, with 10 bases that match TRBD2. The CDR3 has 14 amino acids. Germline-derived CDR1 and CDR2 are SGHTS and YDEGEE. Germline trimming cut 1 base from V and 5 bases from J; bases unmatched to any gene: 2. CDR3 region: CASSLRTSGETQYF. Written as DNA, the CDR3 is TGTGCCAGCAGCTTGCGGACTAGCGGCGAGACCCAGTACTTC.

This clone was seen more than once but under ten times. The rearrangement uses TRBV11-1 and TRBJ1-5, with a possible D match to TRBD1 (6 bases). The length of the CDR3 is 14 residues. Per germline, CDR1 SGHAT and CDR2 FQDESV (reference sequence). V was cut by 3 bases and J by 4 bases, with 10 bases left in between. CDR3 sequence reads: CASSFGQGNQPQHF. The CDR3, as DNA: TGTGCCAGCAGCTTCGGGCAGGGGAATCAGCCCCAGCATTTT.

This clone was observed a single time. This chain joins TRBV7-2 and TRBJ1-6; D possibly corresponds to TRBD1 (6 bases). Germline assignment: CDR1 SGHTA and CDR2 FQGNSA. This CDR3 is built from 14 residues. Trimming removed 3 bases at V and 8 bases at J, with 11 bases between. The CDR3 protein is CASSFGGPDSPLHF. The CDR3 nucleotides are TGTGCCAGCAGCTTCGGGGGGCCAGATTCACCCCTCCACTTT.

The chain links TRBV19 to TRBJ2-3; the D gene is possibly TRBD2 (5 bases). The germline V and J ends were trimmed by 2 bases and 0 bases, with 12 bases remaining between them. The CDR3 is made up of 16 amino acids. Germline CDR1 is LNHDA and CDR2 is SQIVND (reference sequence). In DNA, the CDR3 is TGTGCCAGTAGTATACAGCTAGCCTCTAGCACAGATACGCAGTATTTT. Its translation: CASSIQLASSTDTQYF.

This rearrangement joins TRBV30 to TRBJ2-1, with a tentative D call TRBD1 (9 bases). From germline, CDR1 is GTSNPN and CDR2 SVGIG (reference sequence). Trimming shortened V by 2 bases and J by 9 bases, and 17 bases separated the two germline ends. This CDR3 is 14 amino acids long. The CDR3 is CAWSLAGGQGEQFF. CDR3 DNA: TGTGCCTGGAGTTTGGCGGGGGGACAGGGTGAGCAGTTCTTC.